A single sample gave rise to the 7 T cell receptor beta chains below, sequenced in a study of blood T cell repertoires in COVID-19. Some clones are missing from TCRdb's copy, which holds only in-frame ones; the method was immunoSEQ multiplex PCR. The table has 180,000 or so clones, more than 80% seen once; the top ten hold under 9.5%. Sequencing was carried out using peripheral blood. Receptors originate from a woman aged 55-69 years with acute or convalescent COVID-19.

The chain carries TRBV28 and TRBJ1-5; tentative D call: TRBD1 (6 bases). The V end was cut by 3 bases, the J end by 4 bases, with 13 bases between. In germline, CDR1 is MDHEN, CDR2 SYDVKM. This CDR3 has 15 amino acids. Written as DNA, the CDR3 is TGTGCCAGCAGTTTTTTGGACAGAGATAATCAGCCCCAGCATTTT. Translation gives CASSFLDRDNQPQHF. The variable domain in full, completed from reference TRBV28 and TRBJ1-5, reads DVKVTQSSRYLVKRTGEKVFLECVQDMDHENMFWYRQDPGLGLRLIYFSYDVKMKEKGDIPEGYSVSREKKERFSLILESASTNQTSMYLCASSFLDRDNQPQHFGDGTRLSIL.

The genes are TRBV27 and TRBJ1-1; 9 nucleotides match TRBD1. Germline CDR1 MNHEY, CDR2 SMNVEV (reference sequence). V shed 7 bases and J 2 bases; nucleotides not matched to a gene: 8. CDR3 length: 15 residues. CDR3 sequence (DNA): TGTGCCAGCATCTCACAGGGGGCTGGTAACACTGAAGCTTTCTTT. Encoded protein: CASISQGAGNTEAFF.

In DNA form, the CDR3 reads TGTGCCAGCAGTCCCGGCGCTAGGATTGGAAACACCATATATTTT. It specifies CASSPGARIGNTIYF. The gene calls are TRBV28 and TRBJ1-3; no definite D call. The CDR3 loop spans 15 amino acids. Between the trimmed V and J ends, which lost 5 bases and 3 bases, there was a span of 14 bases. Germline V gene data show CDR1 as MDHEN and CDR2 as SYDVKM.

V is TRBV12-3 or TRBV12-4 and J is TRBJ2-3, with a weak D call TRBD1 (5 bases). Trimming pared 4 bases from V and 8 bases from J, leaving 10 bases between. The CDR3 covers 12 residues. The DNA for the CDR3 is TGTGCCAGCAGTTCGACAGTTACTACGCAGTATTTT. Translating gives CASSSTVTTQYF.

The chain is built from TRBV10-3 and TRBJ2-1, with 10 bases identical to TRBD2. The CDR3 runs 14 residues. V lost 8 bases, J lost 0 bases, and 1 base stayed unmatched. Germline-derived CDR1 and CDR2 are ENHRY and SYGVKD. In DNA form, the CDR3 reads TGTGCCATCGCTAGCGGGAGCTCCTACAATGAGCAGTTCTTC. Encoded protein: CAIASGSSYNEQFF.

The chain has TRBV19 and TRBJ2-3, with 7 bases matching TRBD2. The germline V gene has CDR1 LNHDA and CDR2 SQIVND (reference sequence). V lost 11 bases and J lost 6; bases outside the gene matches: 17. The CDR3 length is 15 residues. CDR3 amino acids: CAASSGISGFDTQYF. CDR3 nucleotides: TGTGCCGCCAGTAGTGGGATTAGCGGGTTTGATACGCAGTATTTT.

The chain has TRBV7-6 and TRBJ1-3; D gene unclear. The CDR3 is made up of 15 amino acids. In germline, CDR1 is SGHVS, CDR2 FNYEAQ. V was trimmed by 1 base and J by 1 base, leaving 8 bases between them. CDR3: CASSLVAGSGNTIYF. For the CDR3, the DNA is TGTGCCAGCAGCTTAGTAGCGGGGTCTGGAAACACCATATATTTT.